Following are 30 T cell receptor beta chains from one sample sequenced in a study of blood T cell repertoires in COVID-19. Some clones are missing from TCRdb's copy, which holds only in-frame ones; the method was immunoSEQ multiplex PCR. The sample gives some 340,000 clones, 80% to 90% of which show up once; 2.5% to 3% is in the top ten. Sequencing was done on a sample of peripheral blood. These receptor sequences come from a man younger than 40 with active or convalescent COVID-19.

This chain uses TRBV15 with TRBJ1-6; 7 bases line up with TRBD1. There are 15 residues in the CDR3. Germline lookup yields CDR1 LNHNV and CDR2 YYDKDF (reference sequence). After removal of 4 bases from V and 8 bases from J, the junction contained 8 bases not matched to a gene. The CDR3 loop is CATSKDRESYSPLHF. CDR3 nucleotides: TGTGCCACCAGCAAAGACAGGGAAAGTTATTCACCCCTCCACTTT.

The rearrangement links TRBV9 to TRBJ1-5; perhaps TRBD1 as D (5 bases). The CDR3 totals 15 residues. Trimming removed 3 bases at V and 0 bases at J, with 10 bases between. From germline, CDR1 is SGDLS and CDR2 YYNGEE. This CDR3 is CASSAGIFSNQPQHF. The CDR3 DNA follows: TGTGCCAGCAGCGCAGGGATTTTTAGCAATCAGCCCCAGCATTTT.

This rearrangement joins TRBV7-9 to TRBJ2-5; D not certain. Germline values: CDR1 SEHNR, CDR2 FQNEAQ (reference sequence). The CDR3 spans 12 residues. Trimming pared 4 bases from V and 5 bases from J, leaving 8 bases between. CDR3 loop: CASSSFGETQYF. The CDR3 DNA follows: TGTGCCAGCAGCTCGTTCGGGGAGACCCAGTACTTC.

V and J are TRBV6-5 and TRBJ2-3, with a possible D match to TRBD2 (6 bases). The germline V and J ends were trimmed by 6 bases and 6 bases, with 7 bases remaining between them. Looked up from germline, CDR1 is MNHEY and CDR2 is SVGAGI. This CDR3 has 11 residues. The CDR3 loop reads CASRREDTQYF. In DNA, the CDR3 is TGTGCCAGCAGACGGGAGGATACGCAGTATTTT.

J is TRBJ2-1 and V is TRBV7-3; TRBD2 agrees at 12 bases. Trimming at V came to 5 bases and at J to 9 bases, leaving 8 bases not matched to a gene. CDR1 is SGHTA, CDR2 FQGTGA, per germline. The CDR3 consists of 15 residues. CDR3 amino acids: CASSGRTSGDGEQFF. The CDR3 DNA reads as TGTGCCAGCAGCGGGAGGACTAGCGGGGACGGTGAGCAGTTCTTC.

This rearrangement joins TRBV6-5 to TRBJ1-1, with no clear D. In germline, CDR1 is MNHEY, CDR2 SVGAGI. The CDR3 is 16 residues long. Trimming pared 0 bases from V and 3 bases from J, leaving 14 bases between. This chain's CDR3 is CASSYSGFSIDTEAFF. The CDR3 nucleotides read TGTGCCAGCAGTTACTCCGGGTTCAGTATCGACACTGAAGCTTTCTTT.

This clone was detected once. V usage is TRBV21-1 and J usage is TRBJ2-7; TRBD2, as called in the table, went unchecked against the DNA. TRBV21-1 counts as a pseudogene. The CDR3 has 14 residues. In DNA, the CDR3 is TGTGCCAGCAGCGCGACTAGCGGGAGGCACGAGCAGTACTTC. This sequence encodes CASSATSGRHEQYF.

The chain links TRBV4-1 to TRBJ1-5; D is undetermined. CDR1 MGHRA and CDR2 YSYEKL come from the germline V gene. CDR3 size: 15 residues. Trimming pared 5 bases from V and 6 bases from J, leaving 17 bases between. CDR3 sequence (DNA): TGCGCCAGCAGCGCCCGGCACCATACAGCTCAGCCCCAGCATTTT. It translates to CASSARHHTAQPQHF.

This clone was counted only a few times. The V and J genes are TRBV11-2 and TRBJ2-1; 10 bases agree with TRBD2. CDR1 is SGHAT and CDR2 is FQNNGV in the germline V gene. The CDR3 is 19 amino acids. V shed 0 bases and J 2 bases; nucleotides not matched to a gene: 10. As DNA, the CDR3 is TGTGCCAGCAGCTTAGATCACCAGCGGGAGGGCCCAACCTACAATGAGCAGTTCTTC. Residues: CASSLDHQREGPTYNEQFF.

The J gene is TRBJ2-2, the V gene TRBV7-9, with TRBD2 matching 7 bases. The J segment lost 5 bases and the V segment lost 5 bases, leaving 8 bases of the junction unmatched. The germline gives CDR1 SEHNR, CDR2 FQNEAQ (reference sequence). The CDR3 length is 15 residues. This CDR3 is CASSPSGGRTGELFF. Here the CDR3 DNA reads TGTGCCAGCAGCCCCTCGGGGGGTCGGACCGGGGAGCTGTTTTTT.

This clone came up a few times. The rearrangement uses TRBV6-5 and TRBJ2-5, with 9 nucleotides matching TRBD2. CDR1 and CDR2 from the germline V gene are MNHEY and SVGAGI. Germline trimming cut 1 base from V and 5 bases from J; bases unmatched to any gene: 5. The CDR3 covers 15 residues. In DNA form, the CDR3 reads TGTGCCAGCAGTTACTATAGCGGGGGTTGGGAGACCCAGTACTTC. Translation: CASSYYSGGWETQYF.

The gene calls are TRBV5-4 and TRBJ2-5; 8 bases align to TRBD2. CDR3 length: 15 residues. Losses at the gene ends were 7 bases for V and 4 bases for J; bases not matched to a gene: 12. From germline, CDR1 is SGHNT and CDR2 YYREEE (reference sequence). CDR3: CASASIYLAGETQYF. Written as DNA, the CDR3 is TGTGCCAGCGCCTCTATCTACCTAGCGGGAGAGACCCAGTACTTC.

This clone was counted a single time. J is TRBJ1-2 and V is TRBV29-1; D ambiguous. Per germline, CDR1 SQVTM and CDR2 ANQGSEA. The CDR3 extends over 11 amino acids. V lost 4 bases, J lost 7 bases, and 10 bases lay in between. This chain's CDR3 is CSVGALAGYTF. In DNA form, the CDR3 reads TGCAGCGTTGGGGCACTCGCTGGCTACACCTTC.

This clone was counted only a few times. This chain joins TRBV4-3 and TRBJ2-1, with 8 bases aligning to TRBD1. Germline-derived CDR1 and CDR2 are LGHNA and YSLEER. This CDR3 comprises 14 residues. V lost 2 bases and J lost 5; bases outside the gene matches: 2. CDR3 in amino acids: CASSQSTGDNEQFF. CDR3 coding DNA: TGCGCCAGCAGCCAATCGACAGGGGACAATGAGCAGTTCTTC.

The V and J genes are TRBV9 and TRBJ2-2; D gene unclear. V dropped 2 bases and J dropped 7 bases, with 15 bases sitting between them. The CDR3 is 15 residues long. CDR1 and CDR2 (germline): SGDLS, YYNGEE. This chain's CDR3 is CASSVDGQAIGELFF. The DNA for the CDR3 is TGTGCCAGCAGCGTTGATGGGCAGGCGATCGGGGAGCTGTTTTTT.

This clone showed up just once. The chain carries TRBV5-1 and TRBJ2-1, with TRBD1 matching 12 bases. After removal of 4 bases from V and 10 bases from J, the junction contained 9 bases not matched to a gene. The length of the CDR3 is 15 residues. CDR1 and CDR2 from the germline V gene are SGHRS and YFSETQ. CDR3 sequence reads: CASSPLGQGAREQFF. The CDR3 DNA reads as TGCGCCAGCAGCCCGTTGGGACAGGGGGCCCGAGAGCAGTTCTTC.

The genes are TRBV28 and TRBJ2-1; the match to TRBD2 covers 11 bases. This CDR3 comprises 15 residues. Unmatched junction bases numbered 3, after V lost 6 bases and J lost 2 bases. Germline V gene sequence: CDR1 MDHEN, CDR2 SYDVKM. The CDR3 DNA is TGTGCCAGCAGACTAGCGGGAGATACCTACAATGAGCAGTTCTTC. It specifies CASRLAGDTYNEQFF.

The chain carries TRBV19 and TRBJ1-2, with D tentatively TRBD1 (5 bases). The V gene's germline CDR1 is LNHDA and CDR2 SQIVND (reference sequence). Trimming shortened V by 5 bases and J by 4 bases, and 20 bases separated the two germline ends. The CDR3 totals 16 residues. The chain's CDR3 is CASSPGASLGAYGYTF. CDR3 DNA sequence: TGTGCCAGTAGTCCCGGCGCCTCCCTTGGGGCCTATGGCTACACCTTC.

The chain has TRBV6-1 and TRBJ1-4; D call uncertain. The length of the CDR3 is 12 residues. In germline, CDR1 is MNHNS, CDR2 SASEGT. Trimming took 3 bases from V and 9 from J, leaving 8 bases between them. The CDR3, as DNA: TGTGCCAGCAGTGAGATAGAGAAAAAACTGTTTTTT. Translation: CASSEIEKKLFF.

The chain recombines TRBV23-1 with TRBJ1-1, with 7 nucleotides matching TRBD1. TRBV23-1 is an ORF; its function is uncertain. The ends lost 0 bases at V and 6 bases at J; junction bases unmatched: 16. This CDR3 spans 18 amino acids. Here the CDR3 reads CASSQSAGQDGLNPEAFF. The CDR3 DNA reads TGCGCCAGCAGTCAATCCGCCGGACAGGATGGGCTAAACCCTGAAGCTTTCTTT.

The chain is built from TRBV9 and TRBJ2-7, with D possibly being TRBD2 (5 bases). The germline CDR1 and CDR2 sequences are SGDLS and YYNGEE. V lost 3 bases, J lost 6 bases, and 13 bases lay in between. This CDR3 contains 13 residues. The chain's CDR3 is CASSAGVLSEQYF. In nucleotides, the CDR3 is TGTGCCAGCAGCGCCGGGGTGCTGTCCGAGCAGTACTTC.

This rearrangement joins TRBV24-1 to TRBJ1-5; TRBD1 matches at 7 bases. The CDR3 sequence is 17 residues long. Germline trimming cut 5 bases from V and 4 bases from J; bases unmatched to any gene: 13. Germline V gene sequence: CDR1 KGHDR, CDR2 SFDVKD. CDR3 nucleotides: TGTGCCACCAGTGTCCTACCGGGGACAGTAGAGAATCAGCCCCAGCATTTT. Its protein product is CATSVLPGTVENQPQHF.

V gene TRBV11-3 combines with J gene TRBJ2-3; D may be TRBD2 (6 bases). The CDR3 loop spans 18 amino acids. Germline loops: CDR1 SGHNT, CDR2 YENEEA. The ends were cut back, 4 bases at V and 0 bases at J, with 20 bases in the middle. The CDR3: CASSSYYPGGSSTDTQYF. The DNA of the CDR3 is TGTGCCAGCAGCTCTTACTATCCCGGGGGATCTAGCACAGATACGCAGTATTTT.

Ten or more counts support this clone. The chain uses TRBV5-4 and TRBJ2-1; D uncertain. Germline CDR1 and CDR2: SGHNT and YYREEE (reference sequence). The ends were cut back, 4 bases at V and 9 bases at J, with 14 bases in the middle. The length of the CDR3 is 13 residues. The CDR3 sequence is CASSAWNPSEQFF. The CDR3 coding sequence is TGTGCCAGCAGCGCGTGGAACCCTAGTGAGCAGTTCTTC.

A single count supports this clone. The rearrangement uses TRBV6-2 or TRBV6-3 and TRBJ2-7, with TRBD2 matching over 11 bases. In germline, CDR1 is MNHEY, CDR2 SVGEGT. Trimming cost V 7 bases and J 3 bases; bases outside gene matches: 8. This CDR3 has 15 amino acids. Written as DNA, the CDR3 is TGTGCCAGCACCCCAGGACTAGCGGGTATCTACGAGCAGTACTTC. Translating it yields CASTPGLAGIYEQYF.

V and J are TRBV9 and TRBJ1-2; TRBD1 matches 9 bases. With V trimmed by 4 bases and J by 4 bases, 8 bases remained unmatched. The CDR3 extends over 15 amino acids. Germline CDR1 SGDLS, CDR2 YYNGEE. The chain's CDR3 is CASSSQQGAGYGYTF. CDR3 sequence (DNA): TGTGCCAGCAGCTCCCAACAGGGGGCGGGCTATGGCTACACCTTC.

The chain couples TRBV4-1 to TRBJ2-3; 8 nucleotides line up with TRBD2. The germline gives CDR1 MGHRA, CDR2 YSYEKL. Germline trimming cut 4 bases from V and 0 bases from J; bases unmatched to any gene: 15. This CDR3 comprises 19 residues. The CDR3 sequence is CASSPRGSGVTLSTDTQYF. As DNA, the CDR3 is TGCGCCAGCAGCCCCCGGGGTAGCGGGGTTACCCTTAGCACAGATACGCAGTATTTT.

V gene TRBV19 combines with J gene TRBJ2-1, with D unresolved. In germline, CDR1 is LNHDA, CDR2 SQIVND (reference sequence). The CDR3 sequence is 12 residues long. Between the trimmed V and J ends, which lost 3 bases and 6 bases, there was a span of 6 bases. The CDR3 loop is CASSMMSNEQFF. CDR3 bases: TGTGCCAGTAGTATGATGAGCAATGAGCAGTTCTTC.

The chain is built from TRBV19 and TRBJ2-1; 7 bases agree with TRBD2. CDR3 length equals 17 residues. Germline trimming cut 2 bases from V and 8 bases from J; bases unmatched to any gene: 15. CDR1 is LNHDA and CDR2 is SQIVND in the germline V gene (reference sequence). The CDR3 bases are TGTGCCAGTAGTATAACGGGGGGAGGCTCCCCTGGGGATGAGCAGTTCTTC. This encodes CASSITGGGSPGDEQFF.

This sequence joins TRBV15 and TRBJ2-7; no definite D call. The CDR3 contains 13 residues. Germline assignment: CDR1 LNHNV and CDR2 YYDKDF (reference sequence). Between the trimmed V and J ends, which lost 0 bases and 3 bases, there was a span of 6 bases. Here the CDR3 reads CATSRDVSYEQYF. The CDR3 region has the DNA TGTGCCACCAGCAGAGATGTGAGCTACGAGCAGTACTTC.